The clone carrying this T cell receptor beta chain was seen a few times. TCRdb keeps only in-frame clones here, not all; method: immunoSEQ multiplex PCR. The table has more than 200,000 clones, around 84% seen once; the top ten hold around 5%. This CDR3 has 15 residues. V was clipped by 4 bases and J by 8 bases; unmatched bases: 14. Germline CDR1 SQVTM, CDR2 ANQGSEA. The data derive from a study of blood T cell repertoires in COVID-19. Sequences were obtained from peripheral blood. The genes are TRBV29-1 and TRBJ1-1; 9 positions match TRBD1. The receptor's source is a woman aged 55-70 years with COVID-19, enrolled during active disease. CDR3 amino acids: CSVVEQGAGSSEAFF. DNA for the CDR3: TGCAGCGTTGTTGAACAGGGGGCGGGGAGCTCCGAAGCTTTCTTT.